This TCR beta chain is drawn from a study of blood T cell repertoires in COVID-19. Across the study: There were acute and convalescent COVID-19 samples, and they came from the United States, Italy and Spain. T cells, B-cell-depleted T cells, or PBMCs supplied cDNA or gDNA.

The CDR3 is made up of 13 amino acids. The V end lost 6 bases, the J end lost 4 bases, and 12 bases lay between the germline ends. CDR1 LNHDA and CDR2 SQIVND come from the germline V gene (reference sequence). Authors' methods: Quantification of nucleated cells was approximated via reference gene primer amplification. The method was immunoSEQ multiplex PCR; TCRdb's version includes in-frame clones alone and lacks a portion of them. Clone size and V and J calls were adopted from that table, with D and trimming inferred from the DNA. The table includes 110,000 or so clones, 80% to 90% detected once. The sample consisted of peripheral blood. J is TRBJ1-1 and V is TRBV19, with D possibly being TRBD1 (6 bases). This sequence originates from a man between 70 and 80 years old with active or convalescent COVID-19. CDR3 in DNA: TGTGCCAGTAGGATGACAGGTCTCACTGAAGCTTTCTTT. This translates into CASRMTGLTEAFF.